This T cell receptor beta chain was identified during a study of read filtering for tumor transcriptome and immune sequencing (TCRdb year 2020). Background for the entire study: The cohort consisted of about 17 male and approximately 15 female patients, with a mean age of 65.9 years and an age range of roughly 47 to 90. By revised international staging, eight or nine patients were R-ISS I, over 15 were R-ISS II and over 5 were R-ISS III. After DNase treatment, whole-transcriptome libraries were prepared using the TruSeq RNA Access Library Prep Kit. TCR-region mapped reads per sample ranged from about 4.05 to 11 million with IR-seq versus only about 75 to 1,400 with RNA-seq. The study compared TCR repertoires from targeted immune repertoire sequencing and bulk whole-transcriptome sequencing run on the same bone marrow samples. One of the main goals was to work out a read-filtering strategy for immune repertoire data, in particular whether clonotypes backed by only a single read should be removed. Results the study describes overall, beyond this receptor: The sorted CD138-negative fraction was not purified T cells but a mixed bone marrow immune population. The correlation between IR-seq and RNA-seq shared clonotype proportions was increased by removal of single-read clonotypes. IR-seq captured clonotypes at much higher depth and more reliably than RNA-seq, and smaller IR-seq throughput sufficed to identify most shared clonotypes. In IR-seq, about 82% of clonotypes but 3.5% to 4% of total reads were represented by single-read clonotypes, whereas in RNA-seq, about 76% of clonotypes and around 45% of reads were represented by single-read clonotypes.

Each patient had bone marrow sampled at the time of active disease. Bone marrow mononuclear cells were isolated by Ficoll-Hypaque density gradient centrifugation. CD138-negative cells were obtained by negative selection after labeling with CD138 magnetic microbeads on a MACS separator, removing myeloma plasma cells. Flow cytometry with CD138 antibodies on an Attune NxT was used to check how pure the isolated cells were. Total RNA was extracted with TRIzol reagent and quantified with a NanoDrop spectrophotometer. Paired RNA-seq and IR-seq were performed on each patient's CD138-negative bone marrow sample. The germline V gene (reference sequence) supplies CDR1 SEHNR and CDR2 FQNEAQ. The CDR3, from cysteine to phenylalanine, totals 11 residues. CDR3 DNA only is kept here, 33 bases in frame from base 1. V is clipped by 11 bases and J by 1 base, and the sequence between their germline boundaries is 8 bases long.

Of note for this clonotype: This clone's antigen is unknown. No much larger clone exists at a distance of one base, and base qualities are not known.

TCR libraries were constructed from about 400 ng RNA using the Immunoverse kit, and molecular barcoded adaptors covering alpha/delta and beta/gamma chains were employed. TCR library preparation used the same RNA that was used for transcriptome sequencing. Sequencing of TCR libraries was carried out on an Illumina HiSeq 4000 with 2 x 150 cycles. Processing in the source paper ran as follows. Using MiXCR, which included quality filtering and error correction, TCR reads were aligned to human V, D, J and C references and then assembled into CDR3 clonotypes. The tcR package in R was used to analyze clonotype counts and gene usage diversity. Raw mapping reads were checked after the RNA-seq reads had been mapped by STAR aligner version 2.5.3a onto the human GRCh37 genome. To test the effect of sequencing depth on detected clonotypes, IR-seq fastq files were randomly downsampled using Seqtk 1.3. TCRdb handled the public reads itself, with Q25 trimming in fastp and clone calling in MiXCR, and kept productive beta chains. Rows with one shared CDR3 protein collapse into an entry with the most common genes and DNA. V and J calls and clone size were set by TCRdb, not the authors. A total of about 130,000 distinct CDR3 sequences appear in this sample, 10% to 15% of them only once. The ten largest clones capture more than 9.5% of the sample.

Recombination linked TRBV7-9 to TRBJ2-5; a confident D gene designation cannot be given. Sequencing was carried out using a population of CD138-negative cells sorted from bone marrow. This sample's cell subset or site label indicates: bone marrow mononuclear cells depleted of CD138+ plasma/myeloma cells by negative magnetic selection. The receptor was derived from a donor at least 40 years old with multiple myeloma. The sequenced DNA is TGTGCCGCCGGCCGCCAAGAGACCCAGTACTTC. It encodes CAAGRQETQYF.